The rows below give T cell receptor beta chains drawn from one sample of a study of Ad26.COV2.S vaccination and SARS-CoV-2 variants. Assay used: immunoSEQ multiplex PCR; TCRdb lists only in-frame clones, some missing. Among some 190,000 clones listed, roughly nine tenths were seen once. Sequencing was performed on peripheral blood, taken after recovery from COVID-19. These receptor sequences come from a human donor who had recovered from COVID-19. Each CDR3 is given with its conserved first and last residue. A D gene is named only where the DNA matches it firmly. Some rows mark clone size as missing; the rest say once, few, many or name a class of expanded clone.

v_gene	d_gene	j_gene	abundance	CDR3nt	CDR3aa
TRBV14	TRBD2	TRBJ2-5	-	TGTGCCAGCAGCCAAGGAGGGACTAGCGGCTCTCGGGAGACCCAGTACTTC	CASSQGGTSGSRETQYF
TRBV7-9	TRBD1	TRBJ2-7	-	TGTGCCAGCAGCCCGGGACAGGGGGATGCGGACGAGCAGTACTTC	CASSPGQGDADEQYF
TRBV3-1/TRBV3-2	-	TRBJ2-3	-	TGTGCCAGCAGCCCGAGCCAGATCACAGATACGCAGTATTTT	CASSPSQITDTQYF
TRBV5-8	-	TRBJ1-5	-	TGTGCCAGCAGCTTGGCAGGACAGCCCCAGCATTTT	CASSLAGQPQHF
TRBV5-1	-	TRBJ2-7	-	TGCGCCAGCAGCTCCTCTAACTACGAGCAGTACTTC	CASSSSNYEQYF
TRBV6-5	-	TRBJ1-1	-	TGTGCCAGCAGTCCCGGACCGAACACTGAAGCTTTCTTT	CASSPGPNTEAFF
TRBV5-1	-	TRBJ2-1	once	TGCGCCAGCAGCCTGGAGGGGGAGAGCTCCTACAATGAGCAGTTCTTC	CASSLEGESSYNEQFF
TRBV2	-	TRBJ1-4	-	TGTGCCAGCAGTCCACGTTCGGGGGCTAATGAAAAACTGTTTTTT	CASSPRSGANEKLFF
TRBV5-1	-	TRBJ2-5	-	TGCGCCAGCAGCTTGGTCGGGGACGGAGAGACCCAGTACTTC	CASSLVGDGETQYF
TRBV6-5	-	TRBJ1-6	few	TGTGCCAGCATACAGAATAATTCACCCCTCCACTTT	CASIQNNSPLHF
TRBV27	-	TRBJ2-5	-	TGTGCCAGCAGTTGGAGGGGACAGCCGCAAGAGACCCAGTACTTC	CASSWRGQPQETQYF
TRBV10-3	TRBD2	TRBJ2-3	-	TGTGCCGCCCTTAGCGGGACAGATACGCAGTATTTT	CAALSGTDTQYF
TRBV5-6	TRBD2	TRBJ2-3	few	TGTGCCAGCAGACTAGCGGGCACAGATACGCAGTATTTT	CASRLAGTDTQYF
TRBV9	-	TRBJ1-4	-	TGTGCCAGCAGCGTATCCGGGGTTAATGAAAAACTGTTTTTT	CASSVSGVNEKLFF
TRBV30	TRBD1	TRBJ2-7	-	TGTGCCTGGAGTTTTAGACAGGGAATCCCCGAGCAGTACTTC	CAWSFRQGIPEQYF
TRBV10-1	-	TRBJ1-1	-	TGCGCCAGCAGTGAGGGGGGCACTGAAGCTTTCTTT	CASSEGGTEAFF
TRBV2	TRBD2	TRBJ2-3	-	TGTGCCAGCAGTGAAAGGGCTAGCGGCTACACAGATACGCAGTATTTT	CASSERASGYTDTQYF
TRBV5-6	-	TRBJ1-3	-	TGTGCCAGCAGCCCTACGGGATACTCTGGAAACACCATATATTTT	CASSPTGYSGNTIYF
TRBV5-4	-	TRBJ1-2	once	TGTGCCAGCAGCTTGTCAGGGCAGGACTATGGCTACACCTTC	CASSLSGQDYGYTF
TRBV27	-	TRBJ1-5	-	TGTGCCAGCAGTTTTGTTAGCAATCAGCCCCAGCATTTT	CASSFVSNQPQHF
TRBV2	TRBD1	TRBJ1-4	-	TGTGCCAGCAGAACAGACAGGGGTGAAAAACTGTTTTTT	CASRTDRGEKLFF
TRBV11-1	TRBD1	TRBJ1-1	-	TGTGCCAGCAGCCCAGACAGGGATTACGGTGAAGCTTTCTTT	CASSPDRDYGEAFF
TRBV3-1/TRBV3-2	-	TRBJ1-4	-	TGTGCCAGCAGCCGCGAGATTAATGAAAAACTGTTTTTT	CASSREINEKLFF
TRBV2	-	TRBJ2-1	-	TGTGCCAGCTTTGCTGAGCTAGCCTACAATGAGCAGTTCTTC	CASFAELAYNEQFF
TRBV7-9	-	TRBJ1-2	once	TGTGCCAGCAGCTTAGCGCATTACGGTGATGGCTACACCTTC	CASSLAHYGDGYTF
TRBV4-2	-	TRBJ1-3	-	TGTGCCAGCAGCCTATCACGACACGCTGAGGGAAACACCATATATTTT	CASSLSRHAEGNTIYF
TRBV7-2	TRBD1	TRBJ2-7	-	TGTGCCAGCAGCTCCGGGACAGGGTTTCTCCGGATCTCCTACGAGCAGTACTTC	CASSSGTGFLRISYEQYF
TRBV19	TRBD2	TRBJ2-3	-	TGTGCCAGTAGGGCTAGCGGGAGAGGATCCGGTACGCAGTATTTT	CASRASGRGSGTQYF
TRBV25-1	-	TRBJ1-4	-	TGTGCCAGCAGTGAATCGGGTTCGGCTAATGAAAAACTGTTTTTT	CASSESGSANEKLFF
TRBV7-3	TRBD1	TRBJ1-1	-	TGTGCCAGCAGGCAGACAGGGGGGAGGACTGAAGCTTTCTTT	CASRQTGGRTEAFF
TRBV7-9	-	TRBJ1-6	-	TGTGCCAGCAGCCCCCCTGGAAATTCACCCCTCCACTTT	CASSPPGNSPLHF
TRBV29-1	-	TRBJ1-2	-	TGCAGCGTTGGGGAAGCCAACTATGGCTACACCTTC	CSVGEANYGYTF
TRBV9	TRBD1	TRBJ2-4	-	TGTGCCAGCAGCCTGACAGGGGGTAAAAACATTCAGTACTTC	CASSLTGGKNIQYF
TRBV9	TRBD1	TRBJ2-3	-	TGTGCCAGCAGCGTACAGACAGGGCCAGATACGCAGTATTTT	CASSVQTGPDTQYF
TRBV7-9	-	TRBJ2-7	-	TGTGCCTCGGAAGGGCGGGCCTCCTACGAGCAGTACTTC	CASEGRASYEQYF
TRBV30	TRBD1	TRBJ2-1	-	TGTGCCTGGAACCAGGGGGCGCGAAATGAGCAGTTCTTC	CAWNQGARNEQFF
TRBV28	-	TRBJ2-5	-	TGTGCCAGCAGTTTACCAGCGTTAGGACCGTACCAAGAGACCCAGTACTTC	CASSLPALGPYQETQYF
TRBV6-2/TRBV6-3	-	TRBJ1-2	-	TGTGCCAGCAGTTACCCCTCGGGGGTTGATGGCTACACCTTC	CASSYPSGVDGYTF
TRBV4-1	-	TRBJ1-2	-	TGCGCCAGCAGCCCAGGGGATGGCTACACCTTC	CASSPGDGYTF
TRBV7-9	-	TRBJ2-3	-	TGTGCCAGCAGCTTAGGGGTTCGGTCGCTAGATACGCAGTATTTT	CASSLGVRSLDTQYF
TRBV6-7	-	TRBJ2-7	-	TGTGCCAGCAGCTGGACAGCCGGGATAATCTACGAGCAGTACTTC	CASSWTAGIIYEQYF
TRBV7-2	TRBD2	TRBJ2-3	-	TGTGCCAGCAGCTTTCCTAGCGGGGTAACAGATACGCAGTATTTT	CASSFPSGVTDTQYF
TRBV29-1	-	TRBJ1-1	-	TGCAGCGTAGAACCACACGGAGGGACTGAAGCTTTCTTT	CSVEPHGGTEAFF
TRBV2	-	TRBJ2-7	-	TGTGCCAGCACTTTAGTCGAATGGTACGAGCAGTACTTC	CASTLVEWYEQYF
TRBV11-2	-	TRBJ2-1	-	TGTGCCAGCAGCTTAGAGGGTAGGCACAATGAGCAGTTCTTC	CASSLEGRHNEQFF
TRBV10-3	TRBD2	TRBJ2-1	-	TGTGCCATCAGTGAACGGGGGGGCAGTAATGAGCAGTTCTTC	CAISERGGSNEQFF
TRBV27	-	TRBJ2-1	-	TGTGCCAGCAGTCCCGTCCCGGGAAAGTTCTTC	CASSPVPGKFF
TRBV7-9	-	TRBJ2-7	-	TGTGCCAGCAGTCCCCCGGCATCGATAGTCTACGAGCAGTACTTC	CASSPPASIVYEQYF
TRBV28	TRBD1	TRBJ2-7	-	TGTGCCAGCAGCAGTAGACAGGGCTACGAGCAGTACTTC	CASSSRQGYEQYF
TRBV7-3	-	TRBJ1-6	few	TGTGCCAGCAGCCTCCTGGGGGGGCCCAATTCACCCCTCCACTTT	CASSLLGGPNSPLHF
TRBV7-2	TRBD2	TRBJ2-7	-	TGTGCCAGCAGCTTTGGACTAGCGGGGGCCTACAGAACCTACGAGCAGTACTTC	CASSFGLAGAYRTYEQYF